This paragraph reports one TCR beta chain. Its specificity is unknown. With iRepertoire HTBI primers and Arm-PCR of CDR3 regions, TCR beta libraries were built. A single record per CDR3 protein comes from TCRdb applying MiXCR to the multiplex PCR reads. The sample records around 450,000 distinct CDR3 sequences, 15% being singletons. The time point denotes: newly diagnosed GD, antithyroid drugs for less than 3 months. Generation of the TCR library employed RNA extracted from PBMCs. The sample originates from a study of regulatory T cells in long-lasting Graves disease. CDR3 size: 13 residues. The V gene's germline CDR1 is DFQATT and CDR2 SNEGSKA (reference sequence). V lost 0 bases to trimming and J lost 5 bases, with 10 bases between them. The study, taken as a whole, reports: The TCR repertoire of persistent Graves' patients was less diverse than that of newly diagnosed ones.

The same sample was also used in a study of T cells in Graves' hyperthyroidism and ophthalmopathy. That publication notes: A patient was excluded if there was uncontrolled infection, other autoimmune disease, pregnancy or lactation. In the first-round RT-PCR of the TCR CDR3, the HTBI primer set was used. Most clonotypes expanded in thyroid above 0.001 were likewise present in blood.

The rearrangement links TRBV20-1 to TRBJ2-5; the D gene is possibly TRBD2 (5 bases). The receptor was derived from a woman aged 40 to 55 with Graves disease. Sequenced material: peripheral blood mononuclear cells (PBMCs), taken at new diagnosis, from a patient treated with antithyroid drugs. The CDR3 sequence is CSAREWRAETQYF. The CDR3 nucleotides read TGCAGTGCTAGAGAATGGCGGGCGGAGACCCAGTACTTC.